These 27 T cell receptor beta chains originate from one sample sequenced in a study of Graves' ophthalmopathy and Graves' hyperthyroidism listed by TCRdb under 2018. Data came from an Illumina HiSeq 2000. For repertoire sequencing, the TCR beta CDR3 regions were amplified from RNA transcripts. The first round of RT-PCR was done with HTBI primers and the Qiagen OneStep RT-PCR kit, and was followed by a second round of multiplex PCR, then size selection and purification. TCRdb reworked the public reads: Q25 trimming with fastp, MiXCR clone assembly, productive beta chains retained. Entries that share a CDR3 protein sequence are merged under the most common genes and DNA. The sample table holds around 1.1 million distinct CDR3 sequences, of which about 38% were seen once. Around 10% of the sample lies in the top ten. Sequenced input: peripheral blood or thyroid tissue (not recorded which). Receptor source: an adult man with Graves' hyperthyroidism.

The chain recombines TRBV5-5 with TRBJ1-5; 9 bases line up with TRBD1. This CDR3 has 16 amino acids. Germline assignment: CDR1 SGHKS and CDR2 YYEKEE (reference sequence). V lost 5 bases to trimming and J lost 6 bases; unmatched junction nucleotides: 12. The CDR3 DNA reads as TGTGCCAGCAGACACTACGACAGGGGGGAGGGTCAGCCCCAGCATTTT. Amino acid sequence: CASRHYDRGEGQPQHF.

The genes are TRBV9 and TRBJ1-5; D not certain. In germline, CDR1 is SGDLS, CDR2 YYNGEE. The CDR3 has 16 residues. The V end lost 0 bases, the J end lost 2 bases, and 12 bases lay between the germline ends. The CDR3 sequence: CASSVVGSARNQPQHF. The CDR3 DNA follows: TGTGCCAGCAGCGTAGTAGGGAGCGCCCGCAATCAGCCCCAGCATTTT.

The chain couples TRBV10-2 to TRBJ2-7, with 10 bases fitting TRBD2. CDR3 length equals 15 residues. CDR1 WSHSY and CDR2 SAAADI come from the germline V gene. The V segment lost 4 bases and the J segment 3 bases; nucleotides outside the gene matches: 6. The CDR3 reads CASSGSSGSNYEQYF. Written as DNA, the CDR3 is TGCGCCAGCAGTGGGTCTAGCGGGAGTAACTACGAGCAGTACTTC.

This clonotype was seen ten or more times. The chain carries TRBV2 and TRBJ2-2, with TRBD1 matching 11 bases. Trimming removed 6 bases from V and 0 bases from J; junction bases left unmatched: 6. Germline V gene lookup returns CDR1 SNHLY and CDR2 FYNNEI. There are 17 residues in the CDR3. CDR3 sequence reads: CASSGRDRGSNTGELFF. The CDR3 DNA reads as TGTGCCAGCAGCGGCCGGGACAGGGGGTCGAACACCGGGGAGCTGTTTTTT.

In this sample, this clonotype turned up many times. V and J are TRBV12-3 or TRBV12-4 and TRBJ2-5, with TRBD2 matching over 9 bases. V shed 6 bases and J 5 bases; nucleotides not matched to a gene: 7. This CDR3 has 14 residues. The CDR3 DNA reads TGTGCCAGCAGGGCGGGGGGGCCGAGGGAGACCCAGTACTTC. This codes for CASRAGGPRETQYF.

The chain carries TRBV10-3 and TRBJ2-7; 13 nucleotides agree with TRBD2. The germline V gene has CDR1 ENHRY and CDR2 SYGVKD. The V and J ends lost 10 bases and 5 bases, in that order; junction bases with no gene match: 5. The CDR3 totals 13 residues. The CDR3 DNA reads TGTGCCACCGGACTAGCGGGAGCTAACGAGCAGTACTTC. Its protein product is CATGLAGANEQYF.

The chain employs TRBV9 and TRBJ1-3; perhaps TRBD1 as D (6 bases). This CDR3 contains 15 residues. Germline-derived CDR1 and CDR2 are SGDLS and YYNGEE. Trimming removed 0 bases at V and 2 bases at J, with 9 bases between. The CDR3 reads CASSVDRDPGNTIYF. CDR3 nucleotide sequence: TGTGCCAGCAGCGTAGACAGGGATCCTGGAAACACCATATATTTT.

Only a few counts were recorded for this clonotype. The chain is built from TRBV5-8 and TRBJ2-5, with 7 positions matching TRBD1. Germline-derived CDR1 and CDR2 are SGHTS and YDEGEE. The CDR3 spans 16 residues. V lost 4 bases and J lost 5; bases outside the gene matches: 14. The CDR3 bases are TGTGCCAGCAGCGCCTACAGGGGAATGTATATGGAGACCCAGTACTTC. Translating gives CASSAYRGMYMETQYF.

This clonotype occurred many times. This chain connects TRBV10-2 to TRBJ2-5; unclear D gene. From germline, CDR1 is WSHSY and CDR2 SAAADI. V lost 6 bases and J 5 bases, leaving 13 bases between the germline ends. This CDR3 comprises 13 residues. The CDR3 sequence is CASRNLEAETQYF. The CDR3 region has the DNA TGCGCCAGCAGGAATCTCGAGGCGGAGACCCAGTACTTC.

For this clonotype: Because it lacks the conserved phenylalanine or tryptophan at the end, this CDR3 is likely a read error. The gene calls are TRBV10-3 and TRBJ2-7, with a tentative D call TRBD1 (6 bases). The CDR3 is made up of 18 amino acids. Germline loops: CDR1 ENHRY, CDR2 SYGVKD. V gave up 0 bases and J gave up 1 base, with 19 bases separating them. The CDR3 reads CAISESRDVRGRSYEQYS. For the CDR3, the DNA is TGTGCCATCAGTGAGTCGAGGGATGTCAGGGGACGATCCTACGAGCAGTACTCC.

Comments on this clonotype: A junction boundary mismatches the germline segment, possibly from a read error. The chain links TRBV20-1 to TRBJ2-7, with D perhaps matching TRBD1 (5 bases). CDR1 is DFQATT, CDR2 SNEGSKA, per germline (reference sequence). The CDR3 extends over 13 amino acids. CDR3 nucleotide sequence: TGCAGTACAATCCAGGGTCTTCGGTACGAACAGTACTTC. Protein: CSTIQGLRYEQYF.

The gene calls are TRBV9 and TRBJ1-4; D unresolved. Deletions cut 0 bases from V and 8 bases from J, with 11 bases between. CDR1 and CDR2 from the germline V gene are SGDLS and YYNGEE. This CDR3 spans 14 amino acids. The CDR3 loop reads CASSVEIRSEKLFF. CDR3 coding DNA: TGTGCCAGCAGCGTAGAGATAAGGTCCGAAAAACTGTTTTTT.

This clonotype was detected many times. The chain joins TRBV2 to TRBJ2-7; D might be TRBD1 (6 bases). From germline, CDR1 is SNHLY and CDR2 FYNNEI. Trimming shortened V by 6 bases and J by 5 bases, and 20 bases separated the two germline ends. CDR3 length equals 15 residues. The CDR3 reads CASRIGTTGFNEQYF. CDR3 coding DNA: TGTGCCAGCAGGATTGGGACAACAGGGTTCAACGAGCAGTACTTC.

The chain carries TRBV28 and TRBJ1-1; D gene ambiguous. CDR1 and CDR2 (germline): MDHEN, SYDVKM. V was shortened by 8 bases and J by 4 bases, with 14 bases between the two germline ends. The CDR3 runs 13 residues. CDR3 sequence: CASGSSGGTEAFF. DNA of the CDR3: TGTGCCAGCGGCTCGTCGGGTGGCACTGAAGCTTTCTTT. Supplemented by reference TRBV28 and TRBJ1-1, the full variable domain reads DVKVTQSSRYLVKRTGEKVFLECVQDMDHENMFWYRQDPGLGLRLIYFSYDVKMKEKGDIPEGYSVSREKKERFSLILESASTNQTSMYLCASGSSGGTEAFFGQGTRLTVV.

The chain employs TRBV28 and TRBJ1-5, with D possibly being TRBD1 (6 bases). V was pared by 7 bases and J by 7 bases, with 11 bases between. CDR1 is MDHEN and CDR2 is SYDVKM in the germline V gene. The CDR3 is 12 residues long. The CDR3: CASIQGQQPQHF. CDR3 DNA sequence: TGTGCCAGCATACAGGGCCAACAGCCCCAGCATTTT.

As to this clonotype: Being one base from a much bigger clone, this may be a read error. The chain uses TRBV5-4 and TRBJ2-7; maybe TRBD1 (6 bases). Trimming stripped 4 bases from V and 3 bases from J, with 41 bases between. The germline CDR1 and CDR2 sequences are SGHNT and YYREEE (reference sequence). This CDR3 contains 23 residues. The CDR3 DNA reads TGTGCCAGCAGCCTGGGATCCGGGACCATCAACACACAGCCCCAGGGGTTGAACTACGAGCAGTACTTC. Translation: CASSLGSGTINTQPQGLNYEQYF.

The chain employs TRBV14 and TRBJ1-1; the D is unclear. V lost 11 bases to trimming and J lost 6 bases, with 10 bases between them. There are 10 residues in the CDR3. From germline, CDR1 is SGHDN and CDR2 FVKESK. CDR3 coding DNA: TGTGCCCTAGGGCGCTCTGAAGCTTTCTTT. It yields the protein CALGRSEAFF. Drawing the rest from reference TRBV14 and TRBJ1-1, the complete variable domain is EAGVTQFPSHSVIEKGQTVTLRCDPISGHDNLYWYRRVMGKEIKFLLHFVKESKQDESGMPNNRFLAERTGGTYSTLKVQPAELEDSGVYFCALGRSEAFFGQGTRLTVV.

CDR3 protein: CSARDSGGGGETQYF. DNA for the CDR3: TGCAGTGCTAGAGATAGCGGGGGAGGGGGAGAGACCCAGTACTTC. V gene TRBV20-1 combines with J gene TRBJ2-5; the match to TRBD2 covers 9 bases. The trim removed 0 bases at V and 4 bases at J, leaving 6 bases unmatched. The CDR3 spans 15 residues. Germline CDR1 DFQATT, CDR2 SNEGSKA (reference sequence).

The chain combines TRBV7-9 with TRBJ2-5; a weak D match, TRBD2 (7 bases). V was pared by 5 bases and J by 3 bases, with 16 bases between. CDR1 SEHNR and CDR2 FQNEAQ come from the germline V gene (reference sequence). The CDR3 is 15 residues long. The CDR3 reads CASSRIGGTKETQYF. For the CDR3, the DNA is TGTGCCAGCAGCAGGATCGGGGGGACAAAAGAGACCCAGTACTTC.

This clonotype was seen repeatedly, ten times or more. This CDR3 reads CASSLGRGGQPYEQYF. CDR3 DNA: TGTGCCAGCAGCTTAGGCCGGGGGGGTCAGCCCTACGAGCAGTACTTC. J is TRBJ2-7 and V is TRBV7-2; TRBD2 aligns across 8 bases. This CDR3 is 16 amino acids long. Germline CDR1 reads SGHTA; CDR2 reads FQGNSA. V lost 1 base, J lost 2 bases, and 7 bases stayed unmatched.

There are a few counts of this clonotype. The chain couples TRBV3-1 to TRBJ1-2, with D unresolved. This CDR3 spans 15 amino acids. Per germline, CDR1 LGHDT and CDR2 YNNKEL (reference sequence). The V end was cut by 0 bases, the J end by 2 bases, with 10 bases between. Here the CDR3 DNA reads TGTGCCAGCAGCCAAGAATGGCAGAGAAACTATGGCTACACCTTC. It encodes CASSQEWQRNYGYTF.

This rearrangement joins TRBV7-2 to TRBJ2-7, with D possibly matching TRBD1 (6 bases). CDR3 length equals 17 residues. Germline CDR1 is SGHTA and CDR2 is FQGNSA. Trimming removed 4 bases from V and 6 bases from J, with 25 bases in between. The CDR3 is CASSSGHLTGIKREQYF. CDR3 sequence (DNA): TGTGCCAGCAGCTCGGGACATCTCACCGGGATCAAGCGCGAGCAGTACTTC.

This clonotype was observed many times. The gene calls are TRBV12-3 or TRBV12-4 and TRBJ1-1, with 7 bases that match TRBD1. V lost 7 bases and J lost 4; bases outside the gene matches: 6. There are 13 residues in the CDR3. The CDR3 sequence: CASTRQGSTEAFF. Written as DNA, the CDR3 is TGTGCCAGCACCAGACAGGGTTCCACTGAAGCTTTCTTT.

This clonotype was found a few times. The chain uses TRBV4-1 and TRBJ1-5; D call uncertain. The CDR3 runs to 14 residues. Trimming took 4 bases from V and 4 from J, leaving 11 bases between them. The germline V gene encodes CDR1 MGHRA and CDR2 YSYEKL. The CDR3 region has the DNA TGCGCCAGCAGCCCTCAAATGAAGAATCAGCCCCAGCATTTT. It encodes CASSPQMKNQPQHF.

The chain couples TRBV5-1 to TRBJ1-2; D gene ambiguous. Trimming cost V 0 bases and J 3 bases, with 9 bases left between them. Germline V gives CDR1 SGHRS, CDR2 YFSETQ. The CDR3 has 14 residues. CDR3 nucleotide sequence: TGCGCCAGCAGCTTGGACGGTGGTTACTATGGCTACACCTTC. Translation gives CASSLDGGYYGYTF.

V usage is TRBV7-9 and J usage is TRBJ2-7; TRBD1 matches 7 bases. Germline V gene sequence: CDR1 SEHNR, CDR2 FQNEAQ (reference sequence). The junction had 11 bases not matched to a gene; V was cut back by 6 bases and J by 3 bases. This CDR3 region has 15 residues. CDR3 in amino acids: CASSGRDRAHYEQYF. CDR3 DNA sequence: TGTGCCAGCAGTGGCCGGGACAGAGCCCACTACGAGCAGTACTTC.

This clonotype was observed many times. J is TRBJ1-5 and V is TRBV2; unclear D gene. The CDR3 consists of 12 residues. Germline CDR1 reads SNHLY; CDR2 reads FYNNEI. Trimming pared 7 bases from V and 7 bases from J, leaving 11 bases between. In nucleotides, the CDR3 is TGTGCCAGCAACTTGCCGGAACAGCCCCAGCATTTT. Translation gives CASNLPEQPQHF.